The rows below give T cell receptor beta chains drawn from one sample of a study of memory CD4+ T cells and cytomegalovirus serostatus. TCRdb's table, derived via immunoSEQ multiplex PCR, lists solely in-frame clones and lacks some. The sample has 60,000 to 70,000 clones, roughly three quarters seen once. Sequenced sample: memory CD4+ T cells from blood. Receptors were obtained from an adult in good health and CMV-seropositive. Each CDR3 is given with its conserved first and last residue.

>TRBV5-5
CASSLGGQVSSYEQYF
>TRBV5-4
CASSRTSGIQETQYF
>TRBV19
CASTPSLAKNIQYF
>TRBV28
CASSSNSVEQFF
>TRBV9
CASSAPGYNEQFF
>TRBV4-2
CASSQEIGTSGPQGPRSEQYF
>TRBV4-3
CASSPTLGGTSYNEQFF
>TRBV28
CASSLRDRGADTQYF
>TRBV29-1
CSVEGSGTGGNYEQYF
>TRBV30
CAWSVGETQYF
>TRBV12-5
CASGLGAGNTIYF
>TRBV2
CASAAAGGTGELFF
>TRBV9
CASASGSGETQYF
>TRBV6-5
CASSPDRYENSPLHF
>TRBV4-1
CASSHPGDRGRKLFF
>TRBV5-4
CASSPSFPSGSQETQYF
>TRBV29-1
CSVEGATSGTYEQYF
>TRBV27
CASSRMGQAYEQYF
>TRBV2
CASSVRASGGIRETQYF
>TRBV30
CAWGSLGPEKLFF
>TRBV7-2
CASRPLAGGETQYF
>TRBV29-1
CSASDRGLSNTGELFF
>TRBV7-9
CASSFDTFEAFF
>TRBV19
CASSKDHPETQYF
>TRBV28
CASRRDRGRGDTQYF
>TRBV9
CASSFGTSGAPDTQYF
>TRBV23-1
CASSPLPGTGGRRSQYF
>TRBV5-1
CASSLTGGNSYNEQFF